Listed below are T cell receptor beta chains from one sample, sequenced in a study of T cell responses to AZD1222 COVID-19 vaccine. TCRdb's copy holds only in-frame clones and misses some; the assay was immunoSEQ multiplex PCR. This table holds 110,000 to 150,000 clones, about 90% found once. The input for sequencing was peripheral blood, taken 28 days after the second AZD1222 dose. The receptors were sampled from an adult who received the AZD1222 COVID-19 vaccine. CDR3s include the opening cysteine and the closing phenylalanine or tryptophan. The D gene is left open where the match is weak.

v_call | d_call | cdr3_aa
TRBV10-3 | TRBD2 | CAISDPTSGSYTGELFF
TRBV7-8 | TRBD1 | CASSQDRGDTQYF
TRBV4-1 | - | CASSHPAVNTGELFF
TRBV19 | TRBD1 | CASSIETGQGRTLYF
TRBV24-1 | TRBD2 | CATSDPEGTSGKGYNEQFF
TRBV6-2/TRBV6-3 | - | CASSYSEGLAGGELFF
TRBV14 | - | CASSFTVIQETQYF
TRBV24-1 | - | CATSAGSNYGYTF
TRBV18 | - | CASSPVGALNTEAFF
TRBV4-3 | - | CASSQVAPVVSGNTIYF
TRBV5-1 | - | CASSVQRATNEKLFF
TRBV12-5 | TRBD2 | CASAISGGSSYNEQFF
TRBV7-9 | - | CASSQLSGEQYF
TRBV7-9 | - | CASSLFSGQPEAFF
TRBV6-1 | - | CASSETGDNSPLHF
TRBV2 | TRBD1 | CASSPDRGQRDYGYTF
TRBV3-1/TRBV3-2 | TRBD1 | CASSPGTVQETQYF
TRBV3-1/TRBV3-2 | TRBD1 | CASSQPGTGSSYEQYF
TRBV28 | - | CASSLGVRELFF
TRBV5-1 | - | CASSLGKETQYF
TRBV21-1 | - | CASSKHRGRANTGELFF
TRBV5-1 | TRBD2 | CASSSSGVSSGRAEQFF
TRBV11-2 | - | CASSLGQGGYTF
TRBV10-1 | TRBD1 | CASSETGTELNTEAFF
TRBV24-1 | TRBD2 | CATSDPRGLAGANTGELFF
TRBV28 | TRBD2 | CASRAGGTLIYEQYF
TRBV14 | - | CASSPAMPGETQYF
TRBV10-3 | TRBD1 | CAISESQGASGNTIYF
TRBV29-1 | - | CSVPVGGTIYF
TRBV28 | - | CASSVSYGYTF
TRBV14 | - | CASSQIKGTEAFF
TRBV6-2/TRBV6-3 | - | CASSYLGQLNIQYF
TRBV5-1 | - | CASSLEWNSPLHF
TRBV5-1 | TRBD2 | CASSLGGRGRSDTQYF
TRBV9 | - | CASSVVGDGRTNTEAFF
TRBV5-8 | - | CASNEGRKTQYF
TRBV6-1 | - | CASSAGTWDSNQPQHF
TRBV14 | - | CASSQVPGRWRASYNEQFF
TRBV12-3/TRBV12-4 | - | CASSPGPFYGYTF
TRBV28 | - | CASSTLRDRGSKGGNTIYF
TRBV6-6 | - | CASGWDQNQPQHF
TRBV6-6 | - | CASKVYSGLGEQYF
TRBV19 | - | CASSLRYGGEKLFF
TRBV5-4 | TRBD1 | CASSPQDQGGKEAFF
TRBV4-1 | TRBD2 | CASSQRWDKGRTSGTFNEQFF